This T cell receptor beta chain was identified in a study of cytomegalovirus exposure and HLA in healthy donors. Points from the study as a whole: Based on reports, TCR beta sequences accurately predicted HLA-A and HLA-B alleles for most subjects. An assumption of roughly uniform sequencing depth across donors underlay the presence/absence analyses. Cytomegalovirus-associated TCR beta chains were listed, numbering roughly 150. In an earlier analysis, productive rearrangement rates for most beta V segments clustered near 87% or 30%.

PCR was performed using 60 Vbeta and 13 Jbeta primers. The repertoire was sequenced with immunoSEQ multiplex PCR; TCRdb's copy has only in-frame clones and lacks some. The sample has some 70,000 clones; around 70% are singletons. Note on this clone: The antigen is unknown.

The germline V and J ends were trimmed by 6 bases and 7 bases, with 19 bases remaining between them. The CDR3 length is 14 residues. CDR1 and CDR2 (germline): MNHNS, SASEGT. V gene TRBV6-1 combines with J gene TRBJ2-7; maybe TRBD2 (7 bases). Material: PBMCs. The source is a male donor in good health and CMV-seropositive. The CDR3 DNA follows: TGTGCCAGCAGGGGGTTGGGGGGGGCAGGGGAGCAGTACTTC. Its translation: CASRGLGGAGEQYF.